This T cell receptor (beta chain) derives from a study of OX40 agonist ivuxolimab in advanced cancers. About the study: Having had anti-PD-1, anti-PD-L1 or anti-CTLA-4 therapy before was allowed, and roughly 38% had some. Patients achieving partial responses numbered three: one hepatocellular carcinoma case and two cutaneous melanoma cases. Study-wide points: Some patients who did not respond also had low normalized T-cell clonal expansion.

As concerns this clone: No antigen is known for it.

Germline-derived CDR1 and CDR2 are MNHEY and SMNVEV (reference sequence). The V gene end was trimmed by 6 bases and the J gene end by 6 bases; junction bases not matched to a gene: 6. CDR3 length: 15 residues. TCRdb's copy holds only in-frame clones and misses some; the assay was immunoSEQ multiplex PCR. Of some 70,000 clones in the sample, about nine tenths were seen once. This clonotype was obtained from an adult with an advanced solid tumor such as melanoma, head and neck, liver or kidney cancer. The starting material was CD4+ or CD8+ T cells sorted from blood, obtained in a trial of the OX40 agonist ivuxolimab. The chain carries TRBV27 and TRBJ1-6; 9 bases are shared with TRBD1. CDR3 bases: TGTGCCAGCAGGGCCGGGACAGGGCGTAATTCACCCCTCCACTTT. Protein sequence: CASRAGTGRNSPLHF.